Following are 15 T cell receptor beta chains from one sample sequenced in a study of T cell responses to AZD1222 COVID-19 vaccine. TCRdb keeps only in-frame clones here, not all; method: immunoSEQ multiplex PCR. This table holds about 110,000 clones, more than 70% found once. Sample: peripheral blood, taken on day 0 of AZD1222 vaccination. The source is an adult in good health.

The genes are TRBV5-6 and TRBJ1-2; D is uncertain. V dropped 0 bases and J dropped 7 bases, with 7 bases sitting between them. CDR3 size: 12 residues. Per the germline V gene, CDR1 is SGHDT and CDR2 is YYEEEE. The chain's CDR3 is CASSLGDGGYTF. CDR3 bases: TGTGCCAGCAGCTTGGGGGATGGTGGCTACACCTTC.

The chain recombines TRBV6-2 or TRBV6-3 with TRBJ2-1; D not certain. Looked up from germline, CDR1 is MNHEY and CDR2 is SVGEGT. The length of the CDR3 is 13 residues. V was clipped by 0 bases and J by 5 bases, with 5 bases between them. Here the CDR3 DNA reads TGTGCCAGCAGTTACTCCACCCACAATGAGCAGTTCTTC. Amino acid sequence: CASSYSTHNEQFF.

The chain employs TRBV7-2 and TRBJ2-7; D unresolved. This CDR3 contains 13 residues. The ends were cut back, 0 bases at V and 7 bases at J, with 10 bases in the middle. Germline V gives CDR1 SGHTA, CDR2 FQGNSA. As DNA, the CDR3 is TGTGCCAGCAGCTTAGCAGCGACGACTGAGCAGTACTTC. It specifies CASSLAATTEQYF.

The chain is built from TRBV6-6 and TRBJ1-6, with D perhaps matching TRBD1 (6 bases). With 7 bases removed from V and 6 bases from J, the gap between germline ends came to 19 bases. Germline CDR1 is MNHNY and CDR2 is SVGAGI (reference sequence). The CDR3 sequence is 16 residues long. This chain's CDR3 is CASNGVVGGRNSPLHF. Here the CDR3 DNA reads TGTGCCAGCAATGGGGTTGTTGGGGGCCGTAATTCACCCCTCCACTTT.

The V call is TRBV19, the J call TRBJ1-4; no clear D gene. V dropped 3 bases and J dropped 8 bases, with 13 bases sitting between them. From germline, CDR1 is LNHDA and CDR2 SQIVND (reference sequence). The CDR3 totals 14 residues. DNA for the CDR3: TGTGCCAGTAGTATTTTGGGGTCAGGAGAAAAACTGTTTTTT. It specifies CASSILGSGEKLFF.

The V and J genes are TRBV28 and TRBJ1-2; TRBD1 agrees at 8 bases. J was trimmed by 4 bases and V by 5 bases; bases with no gene match: 6. Germline V lookup: CDR1 MDHEN, CDR2 SYDVKM. The CDR3 length is 14 residues. CDR3 DNA: TGTGCCAGCAGTGGTATCACAGGGGGCTATGGCTACACCTTC. Its translation is CASSGITGGYGYTF.

The chain recombines TRBV19 with TRBJ1-5; D unresolved. This CDR3 has 13 residues. CDR1 is LNHDA, CDR2 SQIVND, per germline (reference sequence). The V end was cut by 7 bases, the J end by 7 bases, with 14 bases between. The CDR3 sequence: CASTPGGGQPQHF. The CDR3 DNA is TGTGCCAGTACCCCCGGTGGAGGGCAGCCCCAGCATTTT.

V gene TRBV4-2 combines with J gene TRBJ1-6; D is uncertain. Germline V lookup: CDR1 LGHNA, CDR2 YNFKEQ. Trimming pared 4 bases from V and 15 bases from J, leaving 13 bases between. The CDR3 has 12 residues. Here the CDR3 DNA reads TGTGCCAGCAGCCCTTCAGGTGGGGTCCTCCACTTT. Encoded protein: CASSPSGGVLHF.

The CDR3: CASSLATADRGWETQYF. The DNA of the CDR3 is TGCGCCAGCAGCTTGGCCACGGCGGACAGGGGATGGGAGACCCAGTACTTC. The chain couples TRBV5-1 to TRBJ2-5, with 9 bases matching TRBD1. V lost 0 bases to trimming and J lost 5 bases; unmatched junction nucleotides: 11. Germline V CDR1 and CDR2: SGHRS, YFSETQ. The CDR3 runs 17 residues.

The gene calls are TRBV28 and TRBJ2-7, with 12 bases fitting TRBD2. Unmatched junction bases numbered 4, after V lost 0 bases and J lost 1 base. The CDR3 totals 17 residues. Germline V gives CDR1 MDHEN, CDR2 SYDVKM. The CDR3 DNA follows: TGTGCCAGCAGTTTATGGACTAGCGGGAGAGGTTCCTACGAGCAGTACTTC. Protein product: CASSLWTSGRGSYEQYF. The full variable domain, rest sourced from reference TRBV28 and TRBJ2-7, is DVKVTQSSRYLVKRTGEKVFLECVQDMDHENMFWYRQDPGLGLRLIYFSYDVKMKEKGDIPEGYSVSREKKERFSLILESASTNQTSMYLCASSLWTSGRGSYEQYFGPGTRLTVT.

V and J are TRBV19 and TRBJ2-7; tentative D call: TRBD1 (7 bases). Trimming removed 5 bases from V and 5 bases from J, with 16 bases in between. CDR1 LNHDA and CDR2 SQIVND come from the germline V gene (reference sequence). The length of the CDR3 is 14 residues. This CDR3 reads CASSVNRGGDEQYF. CDR3 sequence (DNA): TGTGCCAGTAGTGTAAACAGGGGAGGAGACGAGCAGTACTTC. The full variable domain, with the rest looked up from reference TRBV19 and TRBJ2-7, is DGGITQSPKYLFRKEGQNVTLSCEQNLNHDAMYWYRQDPGQGLRLIYYSQIVNDFQKGDIAEGYSVSREKKESFPLTVTSAQKNPTAFYLCASSVNRGGDEQYFGPGTRLTVT.

The rearrangement links TRBV5-1 to TRBJ2-1; D is perhaps TRBD1 or TRBD2 (6 bases each). The CDR3 is made up of 16 amino acids. Trimming cost V 8 bases and J 10 bases, with 28 bases left between them. CDR1 and CDR2 (germline): SGHRS, YFSETQ. The CDR3 sequence is CASTQDSGGHGGEQFF. As DNA, the CDR3 is TGCGCCAGTACCCAAGACTCCGGGGGACACGGTGGGGAGCAGTTCTTC.

The J gene is TRBJ1-6, the V gene TRBV6-6; D gene unclear. The germline gives CDR1 MNHNY, CDR2 SVGAGI (reference sequence). V was shortened by 5 bases and J by 5 bases, with 22 bases between the two germline ends. This CDR3 has 18 amino acids. This CDR3 is CASSRRSIRAPNNSPLHF. The DNA of the CDR3 is TGTGCCAGCAGTCGCCGCAGCATCCGGGCACCAAATAATTCACCCCTCCACTTT.

The chain recombines TRBV13 with TRBJ1-2; TRBD1 aligns across 7 bases. The ends lost 3 bases at V and 3 bases at J; junction bases unmatched: 4. Germline CDR1 reads PRHDT; CDR2 reads FYEKMQ (reference sequence). The CDR3 loop spans 14 amino acids. The CDR3 sequence: CASSFRGTDYGYTF. For the CDR3, the DNA is TGTGCCAGCAGCTTCAGGGGGACTGACTATGGCTACACCTTC.

The genes are TRBV28 and TRBJ1-6; 9 positions agree with TRBD1. Germline trimming cut 11 bases from V and 10 bases from J; bases unmatched to any gene: 9. The V gene's germline CDR1 is MDHEN and CDR2 SYDVKM. CDR3 length equals 13 residues. The CDR3 nucleotides read TGTGCCTCCCACCGGGACAGGGAGTCACCCCTCCACTTT. This sequence encodes CASHRDRESPLHF.